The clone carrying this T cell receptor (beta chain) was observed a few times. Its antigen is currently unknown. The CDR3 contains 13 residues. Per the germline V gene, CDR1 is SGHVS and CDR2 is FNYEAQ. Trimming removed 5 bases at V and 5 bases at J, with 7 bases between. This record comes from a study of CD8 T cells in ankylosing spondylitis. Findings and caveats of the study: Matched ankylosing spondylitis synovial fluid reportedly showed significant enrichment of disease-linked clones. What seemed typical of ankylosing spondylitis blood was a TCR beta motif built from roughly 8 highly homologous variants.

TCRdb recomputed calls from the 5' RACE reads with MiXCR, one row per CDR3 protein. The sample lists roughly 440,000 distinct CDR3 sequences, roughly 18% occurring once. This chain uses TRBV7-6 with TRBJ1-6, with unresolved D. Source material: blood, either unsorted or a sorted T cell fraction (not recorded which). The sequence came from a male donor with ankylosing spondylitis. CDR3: CASSMRDNSPLHF. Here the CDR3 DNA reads TGTGCCAGCAGCATGAGGGATAATTCACCCCTCCACTTT.